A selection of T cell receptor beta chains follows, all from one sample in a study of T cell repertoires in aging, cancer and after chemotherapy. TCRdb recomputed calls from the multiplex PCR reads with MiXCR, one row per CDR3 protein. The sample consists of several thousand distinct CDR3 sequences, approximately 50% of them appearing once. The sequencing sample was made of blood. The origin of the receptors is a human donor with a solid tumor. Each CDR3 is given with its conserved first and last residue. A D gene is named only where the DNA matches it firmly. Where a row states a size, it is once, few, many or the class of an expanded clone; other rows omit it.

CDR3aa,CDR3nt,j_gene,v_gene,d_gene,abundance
CASSFSLAIGGGLKETQYF,TGTGCCAGCAGTTTTTCCCTCGCTATAGGGGGAGGACTTAAAGAGACCCAGTACTTC,TRBJ2-5,TRBV28,.,.
CASSRGLAANTGELFF,TGTGCCAGCAGCCGGGGACTAGCGGCGAACACCGGGGAGCTGTTTTTT,TRBJ2-2,TRBV7-2,TRBD2,few
CASILSRGQIYNEQYF,TGTGCCAGCATTTTAAGTCGGGGACAGATCTATAACGAGCAGTACTTC,TRBJ2-7,TRBV12-3/TRBV12-4,TRBD1,.
CASSLSSGAPYEQYF,TGTGCCAGCAGCTTATCGAGCGGGGCACCCTACGAGCAGTACTTC,TRBJ2-7,TRBV7-2,TRBD2,few
CASSLAPRPGDSPLHF,TGTGCCAGCAGCTTGGCTCCGCGACCAGGGGATTCACCCCTCCACTTT,TRBJ1-6,TRBV5-4,.,few
CASSDLQILNYEQYF,TGTGCCAGCAGTGACCTACAGATACTGAACTACGAGCAGTACTTC,TRBJ2-7,TRBV6-1,.,.
CSAIKGHGSGKEFF,TGCAGTGCTATCAAGGGACACGGGTCTGGAAAGGAGTTCTTC,TRBJ2-1,TRBV20-1,.,.
CATSDSRTEQYF,TGTGCCACCAGTGATTCCCGGACCGAGCAGTACTTC,TRBJ2-7,TRBV24-1,.,few
CASSYSGSTEAFF,TGTGCCAGCAGTTACTCGGGAAGTACTGAAGCTTTCTTT,TRBJ1-1,TRBV6-6,.,.
CASGLVGRAYEQYF,TGCGCCAGCGGACTAGTGGGGAGGGCCTACGAGCAGTACTTC,TRBJ2-7,TRBV10-1,TRBD2,.
CASSYPSYEQYF,TGTGCCAGCAGTTACCCCAGCTACGAGCAGTACTTC,TRBJ2-7,TRBV6-2/TRBV6-3,.,few
CASSIAHLYQETQYF,TGTGCCAGTAGTATAGCACACTTGTACCAAGAGACCCAGTACTTC,TRBJ2-5,TRBV19,.,.
CASSYNGPYNTEAFF,TGTGCCAGCAGTTACAATGGTCCTTACAACACTGAAGCTTTCTTT,TRBJ1-1,TRBV6-5,.,.
CSASLGPTEAFF,TGCAGCGCCAGTCTAGGGCCAACTGAAGCTTTCTTT,TRBJ1-1,TRBV29-1,.,.
CASSRQSQNYGYTF,TGCGCCAGCAGCCGACAGTCTCAGAACTATGGCTACACCTTC,TRBJ1-2,TRBV4-1,.,.
CASAPSLPSTDTQYF,TGCGCCAGCGCTCCCTCCCTTCCCAGCACAGATACGCAGTATTTT,TRBJ2-3,TRBV4-1,.,.
CASRVDSWYEQYF,TGTGCCAGCAGGGTGGACTCCTGGTACGAGCAGTACTTC,TRBJ2-7,TRBV6-1,.,.
CASNFKGGGVNTEAFF,TGTGCCAGCAACTTCAAGGGCGGGGGGGTTAACACTGAAGCTTTCTTT,TRBJ1-1,TRBV28,.,.
CASSWGQGSYEQYF,TGTGCCAGCAGTTGGGGACAGGGCTCCTACGAGCAGTACTTC,TRBJ2-7,TRBV28,TRBD1,.
CASSLGGLQGAYGYTF,TGTGCCAGCAGTTTAGGGGGCCTACAGGGGGCCTATGGCTACACCTTC,TRBJ1-2,TRBV12-3/TRBV12-4,TRBD1,.
CASSLGLSGELFF,TGTGCCAGCAGCTTAGGCCTTTCCGGGGAGCTGTTTTTT,TRBJ2-2,TRBV7-2,.,.
CASKSDSHLGTEAFF,TGTGCCAGTAAGAGTGACAGCCACCTCGGGACTGAAGCTTTCTTT,TRBJ1-1,TRBV19,.,few
CSARDRIAGEGEQYF,TGCAGTGCTAGAGATCGTATAGCGGGAGAGGGCGAGCAGTACTTC,TRBJ2-7,TRBV20-1,TRBD2,.
CASSLGDTSEQYF,TGTGCCAGCAGTTTGGGGGACACTTCCGAGCAGTACTTC,TRBJ2-7,TRBV27,.,few
CASSMGWLGITEAFF,TGTGCCAGTAGTATGGGCTGGTTGGGAATCACTGAAGCTTTCTTT,TRBJ1-1,TRBV19,.,few
CASSYWGGAAGLAGAPGELFF,TGTGCCAGCAGTTACTGGGGGGGGGCGGCGGGACTAGCGGGAGCACCCGGGGAGCTGTTTTTT,TRBJ2-2,TRBV6-5,TRBD2,few
CSAWGGPEAFF,TGCAGTGCCTGGGGCGGGCCTGAAGCTTTCTTT,TRBJ1-1,TRBV20-1,.,.
CAISEGGNEQYF,TGTGCCATCAGTGAGGGGGGCAACGAGCAGTACTTC,TRBJ2-7,TRBV10-3,.,.
CASSYSAEEGYTF,TGTGCCAGCAGTTACTCTGCAGAGGAAGGCTACACCTTC,TRBJ1-2,TRBV6-5,.,.
CASSLKGTAYEKLFF,TGTGCCAGCAGTTTAAAGGGGACAGCTTATGAAAAACTGTTTTTT,TRBJ1-4,TRBV27,TRBD1,.
CATRGFAGTGELFF,TGTGCCACCAGAGGCTTTGCGGGGACCGGGGAGCTGTTTTTT,TRBJ2-2,TRBV15,.,few
CASSWDRDYEQYF,TGTGCCAGCAGCTGGGACAGGGACTACGAGCAGTACTTC,TRBJ2-7,TRBV5-6,TRBD1,.
CASSLDSGRRAYEQYF,TGTGCCAGCAGCTTAGATTCCGGGAGGAGGGCCTACGAGCAGTACTTC,TRBJ2-7,TRBV11-2,TRBD2,.
CASSQGIGGGYTF,TGTGCCAGCAGCCAGGGAATTGGTGGTGGCTACACCTTC,TRBJ1-2,TRBV4-2,.,few
CSAINSGRHTDTQYF,TGCAGTGCCATCAATAGCGGGAGGCACACAGATACGCAGTATTTT,TRBJ2-3,TRBV20-1,TRBD2,.
CAISEQPANNSPLHF,TGTGCCATCAGTGAGCAGCCAGCTAATAATTCACCCCTCCACTTT,TRBJ1-6,TRBV10-3,.,.
CASSFSGGKEKLFF,TGTGCCAGCAGTTTTTCGGGGGGCAAGGAAAAACTGTTTTTT,TRBJ1-4,TRBV12-3/TRBV12-4,.,.
CASSPTANMNTEAFF,TGTGCCAGCTCACCTACGGCAAACATGAACACTGAAGCTTTCTTT,TRBJ1-1,TRBV18,.,.
CASSTPGLAGGNEQFF,TGTGCCAGCAGTACCCCGGGACTAGCGGGTGGAAATGAGCAGTTCTTC,TRBJ2-1,TRBV28,TRBD2,.
CASIPTGRAPGKKDTQYF,TGTGCCAGCATCCCAACTGGGCGAGCCCCTGGGAAAAAAGATACGCAGTATTTT,TRBJ2-3,TRBV21-1,.,.
CSARDRTGKSYEQYF,TGCAGTGCTAGAGATAGGACGGGAAAGTCCTACGAGCAGTACTTC,TRBJ2-7,TRBV20-1,.,once
CASSFLREGSGANVLTF,TGCGCCAGCAGCTTTCTTCGGGAGGGCTCTGGGGCCAACGTCCTGACTTTC,TRBJ2-6,TRBV5-1,TRBD2,.
CSARWGAGYNEQFF,TGCAGTGCTAGATGGGGCGCGGGCTACAATGAGCAGTTCTTC,TRBJ2-1,TRBV20-1,.,few
CASSSSTLVSPLHF,TGTGCCAGCAGTTCTAGTACCCTCGTCTCACCCCTCCACTTT,TRBJ1-6,TRBV5-4,.,once
CAISESQGNEKLFF,TGTGCCATCAGTGAGTCACAGGGGAATGAAAAACTGTTTTTT,TRBJ1-4,TRBV10-3,TRBD1,.
CASSYRPPGLASYEQYF,TGTGCCAGCAGTTACCGCCCACCGGGACTAGCCTCCTACGAGCAGTACTTC,TRBJ2-7,TRBV6-5,TRBD2,.
CSASYRGFLNTEAFF,TGCAGTGCTAGTTACAGGGGGTTTCTGAACACTGAAGCTTTCTTT,TRBJ1-1,TRBV20-1,TRBD1,few
CASSVVAGLDMYNEQFF,TGTGCCAGCAGCGTCGTAGCGGGACTCGATATGTACAATGAGCAGTTCTTC,TRBJ2-1,TRBV5-4,TRBD2,.
CARVTSGSGELFF,TGTGCCAGGGTGACTAGCGGCTCCGGGGAGCTGTTTTTT,TRBJ2-2,TRBV19,TRBD2,.
CSALGLAGRYEQFF,TGCAGTGCCCTCGGACTAGCGGGAAGGTATGAGCAGTTCTTC,TRBJ2-1,TRBV20-1,TRBD2,.
CASSSTGTGTYEQYF,TGTGCCAGCAGCTCTACCGGGACTGGAACCTACGAGCAGTACTTC,TRBJ2-7,TRBV7-9,.,.
CASSWTAEAFF,TGTGCCAGCAGCTGGACAGCTGAAGCTTTCTTT,TRBJ1-1,TRBV7-3,.,.